The source of this TCR beta chain is a study of a mutant IDH1 vaccine in newly diagnosed glioma (dated by TCRdb to the early 2020s). Describing the broader study: Patients were given eight vaccinations, in weeks 1, 3, 5, 7, 11, 15, 19 and 23, which matched visits V03 through V10. In the chemotherapy-containing groups, vaccination started alongside temozolomide cycles, whereas in patients who had radiotherapy alone it started 4-6 weeks after radiotherapy. The roughly 30 treated patients were roughly 62% male and around 40% female, with a mean age of around 40 years. Prior to enrollment, patients had been given standard therapy consisting of radiotherapy alone, temozolomide alone, or radiochemotherapy with temozolomide, with the combination given to most patients. Peripheral blood was collected at six visits: V03 (baseline), V05, V07, V10, V12 and V13. Longitudinal TCRB deep sequencing was done for 25 to 30 treated patients, wherever samples were available for exploratory analyses. The investigation overall reported the following: Pseudoprogression seemed to be unrelated to changes in the top peripheral T cell clonotypes found by TCRB sequencing. The authors noted that analyses of patient blood samples could not be reproduced because of sample limitations. Availability determined which PBMC samples were chosen for TCRB deep sequencing. Across multiple MHC alleles, vaccine-induced immune responses were seen in around 94% of patients.

In this sample, this clone turned up a few times. Its antigen is unknown. Per-base quality was not reported, and no clone a single base away is much larger than it. The library was built by means of the immunoSEQ multiplex PCR assay. The hsTCRB Kit was used according to the manufacturer's protocol to amplify rearranged TCR beta chain sequences. Sequencing of TCRB libraries was carried out on an Illumina MiSeq. The original pipeline was this. Demultiplexing, trimming and gene mapping were performed with the kit vendor's proprietary platform. The table comes from immuneACCESS by way of TCRdb, which keeps in-frame sequences with V and J called. Part of the clones is missing from these tables; in studies checked, under half for an unresolved V gene and the rest for unknown reasons. V, J and clone size are those of that table, while D and trimming were read from the DNA. The sample table lists approximately 76,000 clones, 90% to 95% of them with a count of one. Of the sample, roughly 0.5% is held by the ten largest clones.

Reading the label with the study, this specimen's time point is: week 5, during vaccination. Each vaccine dose, consisting of 300 ug of a 20-mer mutant IDH1 peptide in Montanide, was administered subcutaneously with topical imiquimod. Donors had newly diagnosed WHO grade 3 or 4 IDH1-mutant astrocytomas with loss of nuclear ATRX. The samples were drawn from NOA16, a multicentre, single-arm, open-label phase I trial in Germany that tested a mutant IDH1 peptide vaccine in humans for the first time. Genomic DNA for TCRB sequencing was extracted from EDTA blood using the DNeasy Blood and Tissue Kit. Inclusive of the bounding cysteine and phenylalanine, the CDR3 is 17 residues long. Left in the record is the CDR3 DNA by itself, 51 bases read in frame from the first base. The germline V gene gives CDR1 as MDHEN and CDR2 as SYDVKM. Clipping removes 4 bases from V and 0 bases from J, with 10 as the unmatched junction base count.

The V gene is TRBV28 and the J gene is TRBJ2-7; a stretch of 9 junction bases matches TRBD2. The sequenced sample was PBMCs, obtained from a glioma patient whose treatment included an IDH1 peptide vaccine. This TCR derives from a woman in her forties or fifties with glioma. The CDR3 region has the sequence CASSSPASSGSSYEQYF. The sequenced DNA is TGTGCCAGCAGTTCCCCCGCGAGTAGCGGGAGCTCCTACGAGCAGTACTTC.